The clone carrying this T cell receptor beta chain showed up just once. This sample stems from a study of shared clonotypes between healthy human individuals. This CDR3 is built from 12 residues. V lost 10 bases to trimming and J lost 2 bases, with 12 bases between them. CDR1 is MDHEN and CDR2 is SYDVKM in the germline V gene. The deep-level immunoSEQ assay was used. Each subset's genomic DNA was split evenly across several immunoSEQ plates. Method: immunoSEQ multiplex PCR; TCRdb's copy keeps in-frame clones and lacks some. The sample comprises some 1,100,000 clones, about 84% of which are singletons, and about 0.52% rests with the top ten.

V gene TRBV28 combines with J gene TRBJ2-7; D possibly corresponds to TRBD1 (5 bases). Sample: memory CD4+ T cells from PBMCs. Specified subset: CD45RA-negative fraction. The source is a man younger than 30 in good health. Some clones in this sample may be carry-over from other donors' samples. The CDR3 DNA reads TGTGCCACCTCCGACAGACCCTACGAGCAGTACTTC. Its translation is CATSDRPYEQYF.